A single sample is the source of the 3 T cell receptor beta chains below, sequenced in a study of T-cell memory formation after mild COVID-19. MiXCR, applied by TCRdb to the 5' RACE reads, yields one record per CDR3 protein. The sample holds roughly 43,000 distinct CDR3 sequences; roughly 9% are singletons and the top ten take approximately 10%. Sequenced sample: PBMCs or a T cell subset sorted from them (not recorded which). The receptors were sampled from an adult woman who had mild COVID-19 (a few samples of this study predate the infection). Cell type and time point are not known.

This clonotype was counted many times. This sequence joins TRBV5-1 and TRBJ2-7; 7 bases align to TRBD1. The trim removed 2 bases at V and 5 bases at J, leaving 10 bases unmatched. Germline loops: CDR1 SGHRS, CDR2 YFSETQ. This CDR3 comprises 15 residues. In DNA, the CDR3 is TGCGCCAGCAGCTTAACAGGGGTATCGAGGAACGAGCAGTACTTC. Translation: CASSLTGVSRNEQYF. The full variable domain, rest sourced from reference TRBV5-1 and TRBJ2-7, is KAGVTQTPRYLIKTRGQQVTLSCSPISGHRSVSWYQQTPGQGLQFLFEYFSETQRNKGNFPGRFSGRQFSNSRSEMNVSTLELGDSALYLCASSLTGVSRNEQYFGPGTRLTVT.

The chain combines TRBV3-1 with TRBJ1-1, with 11 bases aligning to TRBD1. Germline V lookup: CDR1 LGHDT, CDR2 YNNKEL (reference sequence). The length of the CDR3 is 15 residues. Losses at the gene ends were 3 bases for V and 5 bases for J; bases not matched to a gene: 5. The CDR3 bases are TGTGCCAGCAGCCACGGGACAGGGGGGATAACTGAAGCTTTCTTT. Protein sequence: CASSHGTGGITEAFF.

This clonotype was observed a handful of times. This chain joins TRBV10-3 and TRBJ2-1; 9 bases match TRBD2. Germline V CDR1 and CDR2: ENHRY, SYGVKD. The CDR3 loop spans 14 amino acids. CDR3: CAGGRAAGRNEQFF. DNA for the CDR3: TGTGCTGGCGGGAGGGCCGCCGGGAGGAATGAGCAGTTCTTC.